This TCR beta chain was captured by sequencing in a study of blood T cell repertoires in COVID-19. About the study: Researchers got acute and convalescent COVID-19 samples from the United States, Italy and Spain. From T cells, B-cell-depleted T cells, or PBMCs came the material, which was cDNA or gDNA.

This CDR3 is 14 amino acids long. J gave up 5 bases and V 5 bases, and 4 bases lay outside the gene matches. CDR1 MNHEY and CDR2 SVGAGI come from the germline V gene. In the source study's methods: Estimated nucleated cell counts came from reference gene primer amplification. Some clones are missing from TCRdb's copy, which holds only in-frame ones; the method was immunoSEQ multiplex PCR. The DNA was the basis for D and trimming; V, J and clone size are from that table. The data show 120,000 to 150,000 clones, 88% seen once. The chain links TRBV6-5 to TRBJ2-4; 9 nucleotides align to TRBD1. The receptor's source is a human donor in a cohort sampled during active COVID-19. Sequenced sample: peripheral blood. CDR3 DNA: TGTGCCAGCAGTAAACAGGGGGCCGAAAACATTCAGTACTTC. Protein sequence: CASSKQGAENIQYF.